These 15 T cell receptor beta chains came from one sample sequenced in a study of OX40 agonist ivuxolimab in advanced cancers. The protocol was immunoSEQ multiplex PCR, while the TCRdb copy is restricted to in-frame clones and leaves out a portion. The sample lists some 74,000 clones; over 75% were seen once. The material sequenced was CD4+ or CD8+ T cells sorted from blood, taken in a trial of the OX40 agonist ivuxolimab. Every receptor here comes from an adult with an advanced solid tumor such as melanoma, head and neck, liver or kidney cancer.

This chain links TRBV6-1 with TRBJ1-1; TRBD1 matches at 8 bases. In germline, CDR1 is MNHNS, CDR2 SASEGT. This CDR3 has 15 amino acids. J gave up 3 bases and V 5 bases, and 8 bases lay outside the gene matches. The CDR3 DNA reads TGTGCCAGCAGTCAGTTCAGGGGGCAGTACACTGAAGCTTTCTTT. This sequence encodes CASSQFRGQYTEAFF.

The chain uses TRBV2 and TRBJ1-1; 7 bases map to TRBD1. Per the germline V gene, CDR1 is SNHLY and CDR2 is FYNNEI. The J segment lost 1 base and the V segment lost 6 bases, leaving 5 bases of the junction unmatched. The length of the CDR3 is 14 residues. CDR3 residues: CASRGTAENTEAFF. CDR3 in DNA: TGTGCCAGCAGAGGGACAGCAGAGAACACTGAAGCTTTCTTT.

The genes are TRBV7-2 and TRBJ2-3; TRBD1 matches 9 bases. CDR1 is SGHTA, CDR2 FQGNSA, per germline. V was clipped by 3 bases and J by 0 bases; unmatched bases: 4. CDR3 length equals 16 residues. The CDR3 loop reads CASSFTGTGSTDTQYF. The CDR3, as DNA: TGTGCCAGCAGCTTTACCGGGACAGGGAGCACAGATACGCAGTATTTT.

The chain employs TRBV6-5 and TRBJ2-5, with 10 bases aligning to TRBD2. Trimming at V came to 3 bases and at J to 5 bases, leaving 6 bases not matched to a gene. This CDR3 is built from 15 residues. Germline V CDR1 and CDR2: MNHEY, SVGAGI. CDR3 nucleotide sequence: TGTGCCAGCAGTTATGGACCTAGCGGGGGTGAGACCCAGTACTTC. Encoded protein: CASSYGPSGGETQYF.

This chain uses TRBV5-4 with TRBJ1-2; possibly TRBD1 for D (5 bases). The CDR3 covers 13 residues. V shed 5 bases and J shed 1 base, with 9 bases lying between them. CDR1 is SGHNT, CDR2 YYREEE, per germline (reference sequence). Here the CDR3 DNA reads TGTGCCAGCAGACACGACAGTAACTATGGCTACACCTTC. This codes for CASRHDSNYGYTF.

CDR3 residues: CASTQGRVSNQPQHF. The CDR3 DNA sequence: TGTGCCAGCACCCAAGGAAGGGTTAGCAATCAGCCCCAGCATTTT. The chain employs TRBV6-6 and TRBJ1-5, with D uncertain. CDR1 and CDR2 (germline): MNHNY, SVGAGI (reference sequence). The CDR3 is made up of 15 amino acids. V was trimmed by 7 bases and J by 0 bases, leaving 13 bases between them.

The chain employs TRBV28 and TRBJ1-4; TRBD1 agrees at 7 bases. The CDR3 length is 15 residues. V trimming: 4 bases; J trimming: 7 bases; junction bases outside the gene matches: 9. From germline, CDR1 is MDHEN and CDR2 SYDVKM. For the CDR3, the DNA is TGTGCCAGCAGTTCCACAGGGGAAAAGGGTGAAAAACTGTTTTTT. It yields the protein CASSSTGEKGEKLFF.

V gene TRBV11-2 combines with J gene TRBJ1-4, with 9 bases aligning to TRBD1. This CDR3 is 15 amino acids long. The germline V gene encodes CDR1 SGHAT and CDR2 FQNNGV. V dropped 5 bases and J dropped 5; count of bases not matched to a gene: 6. The CDR3 loop reads CASSPNRGRNEKLFF. The DNA of the CDR3 is TGTGCCAGCAGCCCCAACAGGGGGCGAAATGAAAAACTGTTTTTT.

V gene TRBV4-3 combines with J gene TRBJ2-7, with 9 bases lining up with TRBD1. The V gene's germline CDR1 is LGHNA and CDR2 YSLEER. With V trimmed by 5 bases and J by 7 bases, 12 bases remained unmatched. The CDR3 runs to 15 residues. CDR3 loop: CASSRVPGQGEEQYF. DNA for the CDR3: TGCGCCAGCAGCAGAGTCCCGGGACAGGGAGAGGAGCAGTACTTC.

The V call is TRBV7-2, the J call TRBJ2-3; D is undetermined. In germline, CDR1 is SGHTA, CDR2 FQGNSA. Trimming took 2 bases from V and 4 from J, leaving 10 bases between them. The CDR3 has 14 residues. The CDR3 DNA sequence: TGTGCCAGCAGCTTAAGCCCTACCTCAGATACGCAGTATTTT. Its translation: CASSLSPTSDTQYF. The entire variable domain, with the rest obtained from reference TRBV7-2 and TRBJ2-3, is as follows: GAGVSQSPSNKVTEKGKDVELRCDPISGHTALYWYRQSLGQGLEFLIYFQGNSAPDKSGLPSDRFSAERTGGSVSTLTIQRTQQEDSAVYLCASSLSPTSDTQYFGPGTRLTVL.

This clone was seen once. The V gene is TRBV11-1, the J gene TRBJ2-7, with D perhaps matching TRBD2 (5 bases). Between the trimmed V and J ends, which lost 4 bases and 6 bases, there was a span of 19 bases. Germline V gives CDR1 SGHAT, CDR2 FQDESV (reference sequence). The CDR3 is 15 residues long. The CDR3 nucleotides are TGTGCCAGCAGCTCCGGACTTACCGGCTGGGGCGAGCAGTACTTC. This gives the protein CASSSGLTGWGEQYF.

The chain employs TRBV4-1 and TRBJ1-1, with D uncertain. The germline V gene has CDR1 MGHRA and CDR2 YSYEKL. Between the trimmed V and J ends, which lost 5 bases and 3 bases, there was a span of 13 bases. This CDR3 has 14 amino acids. The CDR3 DNA follows: TGCGCCAGCAGCAGGGAAGGTGGACACACTGAAGCTTTCTTT. Residues: CASSREGGHTEAFF.

This chain uses TRBV5-4 with TRBJ2-1; weak D call: TRBD2 (5 bases). Per germline, CDR1 SGHNT and CDR2 YYREEE (reference sequence). The length of the CDR3 is 16 residues. With 3 bases removed from V and 0 bases from J, the gap between germline ends came to 13 bases. The CDR3 bases are TGTGCCAGCAGCTACTGGACGGGGAGCTCCTACAATGAGCAGTTCTTC. Protein product: CASSYWTGSSYNEQFF.

In this sample, this clone turned up once. The chain employs TRBV11-2 and TRBJ1-5; unclear D gene. The germline gives CDR1 SGHAT, CDR2 FQNNGV. Trimming removed 2 bases from V and 7 bases from J, with 9 bases in between. This CDR3 is built from 13 residues. CDR3 residues: CASSLSMEQPQHF. DNA for the CDR3: TGTGCCAGCAGCTTAAGTATGGAGCAGCCCCAGCATTTT.

The chain recombines TRBV28 with TRBJ1-2; D remains ambiguous. Per germline, CDR1 MDHEN and CDR2 SYDVKM. The CDR3 extends over 13 amino acids. V lost 3 bases to trimming and J lost 4 bases, with 9 bases between them. The DNA for the CDR3 is TGTGCCAGCAGTTTCGAGGGCGGCTATGGCTACACCTTC. Its translation: CASSFEGGYGYTF.